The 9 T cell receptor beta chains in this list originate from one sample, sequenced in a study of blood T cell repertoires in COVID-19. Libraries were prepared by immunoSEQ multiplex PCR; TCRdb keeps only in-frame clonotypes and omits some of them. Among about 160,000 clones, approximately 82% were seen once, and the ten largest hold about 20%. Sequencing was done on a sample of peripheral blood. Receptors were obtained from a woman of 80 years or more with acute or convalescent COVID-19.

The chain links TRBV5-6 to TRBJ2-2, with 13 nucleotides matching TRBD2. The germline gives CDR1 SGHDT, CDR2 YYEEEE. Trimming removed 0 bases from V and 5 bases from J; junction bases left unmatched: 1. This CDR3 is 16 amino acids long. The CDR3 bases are TGTGCCAGCAGCTTGGAACTAGCGGGAGGGACCGGGGAGCTGTTTTTT. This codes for CASSLELAGGTGELFF. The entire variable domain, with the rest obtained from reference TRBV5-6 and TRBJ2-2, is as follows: DAGVTQSPTHLIKTRGQQVTLRCSPKSGHDTVSWYQQALGQGPQFIFQYYEEEERQRGNFPDRFSGHQFPNYSSELNVNALLLGDSALYLCASSLELAGGTGELFFGEGSRLTVL.

CDR3 residues: CASSYLAGVRGGGEQFF. CDR3 bases: TGTGCCAGCAGTTACCTAGCGGGAGTCCGGGGCGGTGGTGAGCAGTTCTTC. J is TRBJ2-1 and V is TRBV6-2 or TRBV6-3; TRBD2 aligns across 10 bases. CDR3 length: 17 amino acids. The ends lost 2 bases at V and 9 bases at J; junction bases unmatched: 13. Germline V lookup: CDR1 MNHEY, CDR2 SVGEGT.

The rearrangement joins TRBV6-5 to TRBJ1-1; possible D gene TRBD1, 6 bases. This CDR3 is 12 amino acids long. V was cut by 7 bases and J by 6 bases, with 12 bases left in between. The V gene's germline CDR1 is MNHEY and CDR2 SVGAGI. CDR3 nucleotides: TGTGCCAGCACCAACGGGGGGCCTGAAGCTTTCTTT. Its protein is CASTNGGPEAFF.

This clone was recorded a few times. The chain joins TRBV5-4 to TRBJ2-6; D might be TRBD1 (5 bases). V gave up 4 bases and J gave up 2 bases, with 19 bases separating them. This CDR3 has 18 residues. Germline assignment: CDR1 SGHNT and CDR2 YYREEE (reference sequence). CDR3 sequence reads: CASSPAGSQGAGANVLTF. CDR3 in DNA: TGTGCCAGCAGCCCGGCAGGCAGTCAAGGGGCTGGGGCCAACGTCCTGACTTTC.

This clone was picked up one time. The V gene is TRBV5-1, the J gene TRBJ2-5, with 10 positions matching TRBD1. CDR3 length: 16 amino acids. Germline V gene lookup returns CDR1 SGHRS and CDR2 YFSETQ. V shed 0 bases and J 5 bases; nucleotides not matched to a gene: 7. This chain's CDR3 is CASSLGQGAIVETQYF. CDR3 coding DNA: TGCGCCAGCAGCTTGGGACAGGGGGCGATCGTTGAGACCCAGTACTTC.

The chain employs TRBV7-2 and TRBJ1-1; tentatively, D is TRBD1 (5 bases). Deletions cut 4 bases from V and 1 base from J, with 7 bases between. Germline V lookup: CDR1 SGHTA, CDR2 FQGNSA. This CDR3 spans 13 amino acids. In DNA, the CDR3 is TGTGCCAGCAGCTATGACAGGAACACTGAAGCTTTCTTT. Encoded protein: CASSYDRNTEAFF. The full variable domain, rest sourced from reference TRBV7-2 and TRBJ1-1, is GAGVSQSPSNKVTEKGKDVELRCDPISGHTALYWYRQSLGQGLEFLIYFQGNSAPDKSGLPSDRFSAERTGGSVSTLTIQRTQQEDSAVYLCASSYDRNTEAFFGQGTRLTVV.

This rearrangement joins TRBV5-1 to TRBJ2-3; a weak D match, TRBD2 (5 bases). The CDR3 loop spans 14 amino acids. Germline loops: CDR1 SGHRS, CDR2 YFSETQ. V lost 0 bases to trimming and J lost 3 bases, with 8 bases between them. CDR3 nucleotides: TGCGCCAGCAGCTTGGGGCCGGGAACAGATACGCAGTATTTT. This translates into CASSLGPGTDTQYF. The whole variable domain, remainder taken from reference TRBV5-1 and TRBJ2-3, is KAGVTQTPRYLIKTRGQQVTLSCSPISGHRSVSWYQQTPGQGLQFLFEYFSETQRNKGNFPGRFSGRQFSNSRSEMNVSTLELGDSALYLCASSLGPGTDTQYFGPGTRLTVL.

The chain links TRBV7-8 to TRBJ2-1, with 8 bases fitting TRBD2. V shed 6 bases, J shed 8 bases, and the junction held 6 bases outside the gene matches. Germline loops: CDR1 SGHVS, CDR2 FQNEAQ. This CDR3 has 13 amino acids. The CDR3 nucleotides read TGTGCCAGCAGAGGGACTAGTGAGTATGAGCAGTTCTTC. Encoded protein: CASRGTSEYEQFF.

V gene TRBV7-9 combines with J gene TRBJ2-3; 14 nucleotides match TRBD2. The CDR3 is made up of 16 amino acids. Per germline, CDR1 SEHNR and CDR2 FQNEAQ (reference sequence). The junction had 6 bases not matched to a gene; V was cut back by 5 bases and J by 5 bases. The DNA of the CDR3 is TGTGCCAGCAGCCGAGGGACTAGCGGGAGAAGAGATACGCAGTATTTT. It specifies CASSRGTSGRRDTQYF. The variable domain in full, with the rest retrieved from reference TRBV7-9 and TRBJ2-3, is DTGVSQNPRHKITKRGQNVTFRCDPISEHNRLYWYRQTLGQGPEFLTYFQNEAQLEKSRLLSDRFSAERPKGSFSTLEIQRTEQGDSAMYLCASSRGTSGRRDTQYFGPGTRLTVL.